This T cell receptor (beta chain) was identified in a study of cytomegalovirus exposure and HLA in healthy donors. The overall study: Out of about 190 million T cells, an earlier analysis found around 110 million unique TCR beta sequences in total. Overall study results and limits: The authors later linked a missense DCLRE1C variant to TCR beta V- and J-gene trimming.

Germline V gene lookup returns CDR1 LGHNA and CDR2 YNFKEQ. The CDR3 runs to 16 residues. Deletions cut 0 bases from V and 5 bases from J, with 13 bases between. 13 Jbeta primers and 60 Vbeta primers were used for the PCR. Generated by immunoSEQ multiplex PCR, the TCRdb table keeps only in-frame clones and is missing some. The table has 68,000 or so clones, approximately 75% seen once; the top ten hold about 6.5%. Comments on this clone: What it recognizes is unknown.

This chain links TRBV4-2 with TRBJ2-2, with D maybe TRBD2 (7 bases). This TCR came from a human donor in good health. What was sequenced was PBMCs. CDR3 amino acids: CASSQEGGAYTGELFF. CDR3 coding DNA: TGTGCCAGCAGCCAAGAGGGGGGGGCCTATACCGGGGAGCTGTTTTTT.